The clone carrying this TCR beta chain has at least ten counts. Researchers took RNA transcripts and amplified the TCR beta CDR3 regions from them. Initially, a first-round RT-PCR of the TCR CDR3 employed the HTBI primer set. Using its own MiXCR run on the multiplex PCR reads, TCRdb lists one record per CDR3 protein. The sample lists around 250,000 distinct CDR3 sequences; approximately 23% were seen once. The data are from a study of T cells in Graves' hyperthyroidism and ophthalmopathy. Cells are PBMCs isolated from more than 8.5 ml of fresh blood. The CDR3 is 14 amino acids. The V gene lost 4 bases and the J gene lost 2 bases, with 11 bases spanning the gap. The V gene's germline CDR1 is SGHTA and CDR2 FQGNSA.

The chain couples TRBV7-2 to TRBJ1-2, with D possibly being TRBD1 (6 bases). The clonotype comes from a woman in her 40s with Graves' ophthalmopathy. Sequencing was carried out using blood. For the CDR3, the DNA is TGTGCCAGCAGCTCGAAAACAGGGAACTATGGCTACACCTTC. Protein product: CASSSKTGNYGYTF.